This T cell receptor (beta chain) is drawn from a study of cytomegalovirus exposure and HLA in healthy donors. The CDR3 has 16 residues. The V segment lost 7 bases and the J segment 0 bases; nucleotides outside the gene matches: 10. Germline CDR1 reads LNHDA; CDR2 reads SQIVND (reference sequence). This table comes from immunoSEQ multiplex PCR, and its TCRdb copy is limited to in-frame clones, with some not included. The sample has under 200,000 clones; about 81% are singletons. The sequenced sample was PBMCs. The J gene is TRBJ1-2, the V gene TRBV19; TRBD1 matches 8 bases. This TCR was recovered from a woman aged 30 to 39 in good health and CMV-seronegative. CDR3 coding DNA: TGTGCCAGTATTGCACAGGGGGACGTTTCTAACTATGGCTACACCTTC. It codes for CASIAQGDVSNYGYTF. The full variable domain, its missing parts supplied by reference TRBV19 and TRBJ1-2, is DGGITQSPKYLFRKEGQNVTLSCEQNLNHDAMYWYRQDPGQGLRLIYYSQIVNDFQKGDIAEGYSVSREKKESFPLTVTSAQKNPTAFYLCASIAQGDVSNYGYTFGSGTRLTVV.